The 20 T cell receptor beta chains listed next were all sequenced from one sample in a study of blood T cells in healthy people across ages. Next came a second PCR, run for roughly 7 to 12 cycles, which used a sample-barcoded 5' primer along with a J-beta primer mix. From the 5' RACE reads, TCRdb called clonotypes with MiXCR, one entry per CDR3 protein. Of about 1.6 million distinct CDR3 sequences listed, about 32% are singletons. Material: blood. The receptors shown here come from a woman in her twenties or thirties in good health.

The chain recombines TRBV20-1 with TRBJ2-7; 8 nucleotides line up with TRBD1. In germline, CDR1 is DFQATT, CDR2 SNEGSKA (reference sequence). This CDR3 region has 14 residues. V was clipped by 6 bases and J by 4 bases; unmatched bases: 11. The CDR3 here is CSARRTDRAYEQYF. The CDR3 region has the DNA TGCAGTGCCAGACGTACGGACAGGGCGTACGAGCAGTACTTC.

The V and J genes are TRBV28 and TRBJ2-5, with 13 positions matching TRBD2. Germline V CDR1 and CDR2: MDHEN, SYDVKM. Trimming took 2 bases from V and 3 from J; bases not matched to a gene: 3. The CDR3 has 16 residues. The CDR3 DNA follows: TGTGCCAGCAGTTTACCACTAGCGGGAGGGAAAGAGACCCAGTACTTC. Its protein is CASSLPLAGGKETQYF.

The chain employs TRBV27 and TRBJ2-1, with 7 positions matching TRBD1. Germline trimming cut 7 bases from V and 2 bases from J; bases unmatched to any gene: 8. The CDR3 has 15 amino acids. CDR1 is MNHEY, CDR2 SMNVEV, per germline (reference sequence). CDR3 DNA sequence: TGTGCCAGCAAAATCGGGACAGTAACCTACAATGAGCAGTTCTTC. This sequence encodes CASKIGTVTYNEQFF.

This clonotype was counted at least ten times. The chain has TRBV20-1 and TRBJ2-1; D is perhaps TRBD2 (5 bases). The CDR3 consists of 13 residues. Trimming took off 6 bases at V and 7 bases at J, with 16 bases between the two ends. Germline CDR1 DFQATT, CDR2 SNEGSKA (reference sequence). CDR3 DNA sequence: TGCAGTGCACTAGTCACGGGCGGAAATGAGCAGTTCTTC. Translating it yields CSALVTGGNEQFF.

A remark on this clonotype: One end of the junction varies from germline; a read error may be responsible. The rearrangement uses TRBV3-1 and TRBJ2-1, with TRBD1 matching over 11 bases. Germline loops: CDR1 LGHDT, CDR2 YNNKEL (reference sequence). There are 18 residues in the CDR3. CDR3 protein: CASSQGMGTGGWGTGQFF. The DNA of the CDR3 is TGTGCCAGCAGTCAAGGGATGGGGACAGGGGGATGGGGCACAGGGCAGTTCTTC.

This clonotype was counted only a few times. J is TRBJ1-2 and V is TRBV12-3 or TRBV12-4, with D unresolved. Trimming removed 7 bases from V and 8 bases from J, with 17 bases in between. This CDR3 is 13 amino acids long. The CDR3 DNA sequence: TGTGCCAGCACTCGGCCGGGGAGCGCCGGCTACACCTTC. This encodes CASTRPGSAGYTF.

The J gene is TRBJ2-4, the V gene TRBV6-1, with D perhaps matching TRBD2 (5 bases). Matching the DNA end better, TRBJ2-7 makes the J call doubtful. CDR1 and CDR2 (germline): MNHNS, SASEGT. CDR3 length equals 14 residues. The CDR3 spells CASSKTNRGYEQYF. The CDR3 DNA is TGTGCCAGCAGTAAGACTAACCGCGGCTACGAGCAGTACTTC.

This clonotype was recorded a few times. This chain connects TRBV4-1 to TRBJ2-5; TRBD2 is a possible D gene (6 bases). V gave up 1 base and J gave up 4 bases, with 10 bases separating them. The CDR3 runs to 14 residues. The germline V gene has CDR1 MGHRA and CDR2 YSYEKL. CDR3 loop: CASSQGAGLETQYF. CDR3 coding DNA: TGCGCCAGCAGCCAAGGTGCGGGGCTAGAGACCCAGTACTTC.

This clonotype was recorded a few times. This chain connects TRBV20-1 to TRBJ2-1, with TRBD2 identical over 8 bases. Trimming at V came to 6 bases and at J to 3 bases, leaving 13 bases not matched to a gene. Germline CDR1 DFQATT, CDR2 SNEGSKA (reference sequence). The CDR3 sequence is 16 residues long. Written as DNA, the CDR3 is TGCAGTGCCAACCCTAATACGGCGGGGGGCTACAATGAGCAGTTCTTC. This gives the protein CSANPNTAGGYNEQFF.

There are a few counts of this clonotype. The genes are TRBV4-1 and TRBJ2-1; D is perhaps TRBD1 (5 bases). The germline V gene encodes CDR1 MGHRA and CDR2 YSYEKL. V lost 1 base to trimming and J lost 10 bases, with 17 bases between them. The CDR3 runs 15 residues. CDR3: CASSQGGLTGQEQFF. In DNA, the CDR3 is TGCGCCAGCAGCCAAGGGGGCTTGACTGGTCAGGAGCAGTTCTTC.

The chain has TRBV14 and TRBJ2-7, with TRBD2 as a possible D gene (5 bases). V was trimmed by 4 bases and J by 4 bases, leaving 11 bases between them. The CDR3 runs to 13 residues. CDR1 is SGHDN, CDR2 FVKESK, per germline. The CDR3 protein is CASSPVTGYEQYF. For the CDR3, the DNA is TGTGCCAGCAGCCCTGTGACGGGGTACGAGCAGTACTTC. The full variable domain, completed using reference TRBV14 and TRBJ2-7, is EAGVTQFPSHSVIEKGQTVTLRCDPISGHDNLYWYRRVMGKEIKFLLHFVKESKQDESGMPNNRFLAERTGGTYSTLKVQPAELEDSGVYFCASSPVTGYEQYFGPGTRLTVT.

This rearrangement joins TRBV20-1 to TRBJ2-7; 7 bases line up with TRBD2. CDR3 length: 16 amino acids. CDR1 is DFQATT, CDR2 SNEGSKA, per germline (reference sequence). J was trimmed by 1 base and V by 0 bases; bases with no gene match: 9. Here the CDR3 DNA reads TGCAGTGCTAGAGATGAATTCGGAGCGGGATCCTACGAGCAGTACTTC. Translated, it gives CSARDEFGAGSYEQYF.

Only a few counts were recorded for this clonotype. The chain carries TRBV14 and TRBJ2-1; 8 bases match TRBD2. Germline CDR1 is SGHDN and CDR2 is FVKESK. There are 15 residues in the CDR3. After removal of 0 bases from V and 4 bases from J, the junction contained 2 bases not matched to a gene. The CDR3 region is CASSQETSVYNEQFF. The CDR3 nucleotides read TGTGCCAGCAGCCAAGAGACTAGCGTGTACAATGAGCAGTTCTTC.

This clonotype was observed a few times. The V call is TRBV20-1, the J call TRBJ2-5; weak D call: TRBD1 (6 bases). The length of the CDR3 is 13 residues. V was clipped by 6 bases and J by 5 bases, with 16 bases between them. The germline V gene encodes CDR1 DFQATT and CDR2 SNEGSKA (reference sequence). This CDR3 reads CSAYETGTETQYF. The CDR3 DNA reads TGCAGTGCGTACGAAACAGGGACCGAGACCCAGTACTTC.

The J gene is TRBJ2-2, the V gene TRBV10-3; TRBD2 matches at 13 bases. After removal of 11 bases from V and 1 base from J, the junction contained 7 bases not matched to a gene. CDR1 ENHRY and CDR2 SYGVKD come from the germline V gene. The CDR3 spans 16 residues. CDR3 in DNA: TGTGCCGGGGGGACTAGCGGGGCCGTGAACACCGGGGAGCTGTTTTTT. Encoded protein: CAGGTSGAVNTGELFF.

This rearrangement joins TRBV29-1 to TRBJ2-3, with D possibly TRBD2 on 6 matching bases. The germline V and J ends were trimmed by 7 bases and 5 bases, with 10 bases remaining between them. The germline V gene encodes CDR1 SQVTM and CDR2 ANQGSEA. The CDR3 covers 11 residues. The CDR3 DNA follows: TGCAGCGCGACTAGTTTAGATACGCAGTATTTT. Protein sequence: CSATSLDTQYF.

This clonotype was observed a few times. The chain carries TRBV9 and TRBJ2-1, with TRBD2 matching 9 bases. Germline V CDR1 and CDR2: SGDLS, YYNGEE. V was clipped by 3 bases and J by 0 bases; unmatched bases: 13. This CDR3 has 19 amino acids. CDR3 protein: CASSARTSVGTSSYNEQFF. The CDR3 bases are TGTGCCAGCAGCGCCAGGACTAGCGTAGGGACCAGCTCCTACAATGAGCAGTTCTTC.

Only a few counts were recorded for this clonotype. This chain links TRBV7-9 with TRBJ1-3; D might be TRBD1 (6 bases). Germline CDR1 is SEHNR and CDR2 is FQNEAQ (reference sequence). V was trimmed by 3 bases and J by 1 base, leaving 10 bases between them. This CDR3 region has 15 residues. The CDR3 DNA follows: TGTGCCAGCAGCTTCGGGGGGCGATCTGGAAACACCATATATTTT. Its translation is CASSFGGRSGNTIYF. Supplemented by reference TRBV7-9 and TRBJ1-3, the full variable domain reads DTGVSQNPRHKITKRGQNVTFRCDPISEHNRLYWYRQTLGQGPEFLTYFQNEAQLEKSRLLSDRFSAERPKGSFSTLEIQRTEQGDSAMYLCASSFGGRSGNTIYFGEGSWLTVV.

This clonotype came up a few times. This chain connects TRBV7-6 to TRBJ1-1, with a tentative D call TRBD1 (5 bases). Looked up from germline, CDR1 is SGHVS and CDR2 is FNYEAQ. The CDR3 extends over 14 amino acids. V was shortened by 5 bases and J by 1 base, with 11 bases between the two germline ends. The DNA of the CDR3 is TGTGCCAGCAGCCGCGAGGGGACGAACACTGAAGCTTTCTTT. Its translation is CASSREGTNTEAFF.

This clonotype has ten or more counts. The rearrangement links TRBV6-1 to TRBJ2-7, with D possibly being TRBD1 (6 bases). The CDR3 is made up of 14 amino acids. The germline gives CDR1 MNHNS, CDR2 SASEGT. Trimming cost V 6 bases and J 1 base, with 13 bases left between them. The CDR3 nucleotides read TGTGCCAGCAGCAAGGAGAGGGGGTCCTACGAGCAGTACTTC. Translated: CASSKERGSYEQYF.